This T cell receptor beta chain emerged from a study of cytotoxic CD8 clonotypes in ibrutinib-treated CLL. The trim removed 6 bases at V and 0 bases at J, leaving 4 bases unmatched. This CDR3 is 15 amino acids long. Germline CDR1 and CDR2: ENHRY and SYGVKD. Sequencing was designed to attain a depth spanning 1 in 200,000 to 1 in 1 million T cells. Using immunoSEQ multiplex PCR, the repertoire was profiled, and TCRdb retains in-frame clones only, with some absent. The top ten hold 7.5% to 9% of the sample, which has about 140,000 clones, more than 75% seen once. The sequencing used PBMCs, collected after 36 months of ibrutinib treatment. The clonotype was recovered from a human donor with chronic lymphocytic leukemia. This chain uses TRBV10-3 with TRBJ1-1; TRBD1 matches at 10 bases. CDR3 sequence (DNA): TGTGCCATCAGGGACAGGGGGATCATGAACACTGAAGCTTTCTTT. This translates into CAIRDRGIMNTEAFF.